These 25 T cell receptor beta chains originate from one sample sequenced in a study of cytomegalovirus exposure and HLA in healthy donors (dated by TCRdb to about 2017). The library was made by the immunoSEQ multiplex PCR assay. For the multiplex PCR, a mixture combining 60 forward primers for TCR Vbeta segments and 13 reverse primers for TCR Jbeta segments was used. The table comes from immuneACCESS by way of TCRdb, which keeps in-frame sequences with V and J called. Part of the clones is missing from these tables; in studies checked, under half for an unresolved V gene and the rest for unknown reasons. Within this sample are under 200,000 clones, with 80% of them counted one time only. Jointly, the top ten make up roughly 9% of the sample. The sample consisted of PBMCs. The receptors originated from a man aged 18 to 30 in good health and CMV-seropositive.

The chain couples TRBV5-1 to TRBJ1-4; D may be TRBD1 (6 bases). V was clipped by 4 bases and J by 8 bases, with 12 bases between them. CDR3 length: 13 residues. Germline lookup yields CDR1 SGHRS and CDR2 YFSETQ. The CDR3 spells CASSEGGWEKLFF. The CDR3 bases are TGCGCCAGCAGCGAAGGGGGTTGGGAAAAACTGTTTTTT.

The chain carries TRBV30 and TRBJ2-5, with TRBD2 as a possible D gene (5 bases). Germline V gene lookup returns CDR1 GTSNPN and CDR2 SVGIG (reference sequence). V was shortened by 5 bases and J by 5 bases, with 18 bases between the two germline ends. CDR3 length: 14 amino acids. The CDR3 DNA follows: TGTGCCTGGGACGGACTCTCCGTAGGGGAGACCCAGTACTTC. This sequence encodes CAWDGLSVGETQYF.

The chain uses TRBV19 and TRBJ1-1; 7 bases agree with TRBD1. J was trimmed by 4 bases and V by 5 bases; bases with no gene match: 4. CDR3 size: 13 residues. CDR1 and CDR2 (germline): LNHDA, SQIVND (reference sequence). For the CDR3, the DNA is TGTGCCAGTAGTGTGCAGGGGGGCACTGAAGCTTTCTTT. This encodes CASSVQGGTEAFF.

The CDR3 loop is CASSAQPGQGTQKLFF. CDR3 bases: TGTGCCAGCAGCGCACAACCGGGACAGGGGACCCAAAAACTGTTTTTT. The chain joins TRBV7-9 to TRBJ1-4; 10 bases match TRBD1. Trimming took 5 bases from V and 9 from J; bases not matched to a gene: 12. The CDR3 sequence is 16 residues long. The germline V gene encodes CDR1 SEHNR and CDR2 FQNEAQ (reference sequence).

This clone was recorded a few times. The chain joins TRBV5-1 to TRBJ1-4, with 7 positions matching TRBD1. Losses at the gene ends were 3 bases for V and 6 bases for J; bases not matched to a gene: 8. This CDR3 is 15 amino acids long. The germline V gene encodes CDR1 SGHRS and CDR2 YFSETQ. This chain's CDR3 is CASSSSRDSYEKLFF. The CDR3 DNA sequence: TGCGCCAGCAGCTCCTCCCGGGACAGTTATGAAAAACTGTTTTTT.

The chain combines TRBV5-1 with TRBJ1-2; TRBD1 matches 8 bases. V was clipped by 2 bases and J by 8 bases; unmatched bases: 11. This CDR3 comprises 15 residues. In germline, CDR1 is SGHRS, CDR2 YFSETQ. The CDR3 nucleotides are TGCGCCAGCAGCTTCGGGGGGACAGGCGGAGAAGGCTACACCTTC. Translating it yields CASSFGGTGGEGYTF.

This clone was seen a handful of times. The V and J genes are TRBV18 and TRBJ2-1; TRBD2 matches at 9 bases. V lost 2 bases, J lost 0 bases, and 11 bases stayed unmatched. The CDR3 spans 19 residues. From germline, CDR1 is KGHSH and CDR2 LQKENI. The CDR3 is CASSPGLAGLPSSYNEQFF. The CDR3 coding sequence is TGTGCCAGCTCACCAGGCCTAGCGGGGTTACCCAGCTCCTACAATGAGCAGTTCTTC.

This clone was seen more than once but under ten times. The chain recombines TRBV30 with TRBJ2-5; TRBD1 might be the D (5 bases). V dropped 5 bases and J dropped 0 bases, with 19 bases sitting between them. Germline V gene data show CDR1 as GTSNPN and CDR2 as SVGIG (reference sequence). The CDR3 is made up of 16 amino acids. The CDR3: CAWDLGATSYQETQYF. The CDR3 DNA reads TGTGCCTGGGACTTAGGGGCCACGTCGTACCAAGAGACCCAGTACTTC.

The V call is TRBV2, the J call TRBJ1-4; possibly TRBD1 for D (5 bases). The germline V gene has CDR1 SNHLY and CDR2 FYNNEI. V was pared by 6 bases and J by 6 bases, with 14 bases between. The CDR3 contains 14 residues. The CDR3 bases are TGTGCCAGCAGCTCGGACATGGACGATGAAAAACTGTTTTTT. Its translation is CASSSDMDDEKLFF.

This clone was counted between two and nine times. The J gene is TRBJ2-5, the V gene TRBV5-1; D is perhaps TRBD2 (7 bases). Germline V gene sequence: CDR1 SGHRS, CDR2 YFSETQ. CDR3 size: 15 residues. V was clipped by 0 bases and J by 5 bases, with 14 bases between them. CDR3 region: CASSLETGGGETQYF. The CDR3 DNA sequence: TGCGCCAGCAGCTTGGAGACGGGGGGCGGGGAGACCCAGTACTTC.

The chain has TRBV6-8 and TRBJ2-1; TRBD2 agrees at 7 bases. Germline V CDR1 and CDR2: MNHGY, SAAAGT. With 6 bases clipped from V and 0 bases from J, the junction kept 8 bases outside the gene matches. This CDR3 comprises 16 residues. The CDR3: CASRPGAGPSYNEQFF. The CDR3 region has the DNA TGTGCCAGCAGACCTGGAGCGGGACCCTCCTACAATGAGCAGTTCTTC.

Remarks on this clone: No conserved phenylalanine or tryptophan ends this CDR3, so it is likely a read error. The gene calls are TRBV6-5 and TRBJ1-2; D perhaps matches TRBD1 (6 bases). The germline V gene has CDR1 MNHEY and CDR2 SVGAGI. The CDR3 is made up of 16 amino acids. Between the trimmed V and J ends, which lost 4 bases and 4 bases, there was a span of 19 bases. Written as DNA, the CDR3 is TGTGCCAGCAGTTCATCCTGGGGGGGGCAAGGCTATGGCTACACCCTC. This gives the protein CASSSSWGGQGYGYTL.

CDR3 DNA sequence: TGTGCCAGCAGTTCTGGACTAGCGGAGCCCTCCTACGAGCAGTACTTC. The encoded protein is CASSSGLAEPSYEQYF. This rearrangement joins TRBV6-5 to TRBJ2-7; TRBD2 agrees at 10 bases. This CDR3 region has 16 residues. Germline V gives CDR1 MNHEY, CDR2 SVGAGI. V was pared by 4 bases and J by 0 bases, with 6 bases of the junction left unmatched.

About this clone: At one of its ends the junction is not consistent with the germline gene, which may arise from a read error. V and J are TRBV19 and TRBJ2-7; 10 bases are shared with TRBD1. The V gene's germline CDR1 is LNHDA and CDR2 SQIVND (reference sequence). The CDR3 length is 15 residues. The CDR3 nucleotides read TGTGCCAGTAGTCCAAGGACAGGGGGGCCCTATGAGCAGTACTTC. This encodes CASSPRTGGPYEQYF. The whole variable domain, filled in from reference TRBV19 and TRBJ2-7, reads DGGITQSPKYLFRKEGQNVTLSCEQNLNHDAMYWYRQDPGQGLRLIYYSQIVNDFQKGDIAEGYSVSREKKESFPLTVTSAQKNPTAFYLCASSPRTGGPYEQYFGPGTRLTVT.

V usage is TRBV11-2 and J usage is TRBJ2-3, with 9 bases lining up with TRBD2. Losses at the gene ends were 7 bases for V and 1 base for J; bases not matched to a gene: 12. The CDR3 extends over 17 amino acids. CDR1 and CDR2 (germline): SGHAT, FQNNGV. The CDR3 region is CASTEWLAGSGTDTQYF. CDR3 nucleotides: TGTGCCAGCACCGAGTGGCTAGCGGGGAGTGGCACAGATACGCAGTATTTT.

This clone was seen a single time. V usage is TRBV21-1 and J usage is TRBJ2-1; the table assigns TRBD2, which was not confirmed against the DNA. TRBV21-1 is given as a pseudogene. The CDR3 length is 15 residues. CDR3 in amino acids: CASSSLCGRANEQFF. The CDR3 bases are TGTGCCAGCAGCAGTCTTTGCGGGAGGGCGAATGAGCAGTTCTTC.

CDR3 DNA: TGTGCCAGCAGTCCACTGTTACAGGGGAGTCAGCCCCAGCATTTT. Its protein product is CASSPLLQGSQPQHF. The chain employs TRBV27 and TRBJ1-5, with TRBD1 matching 7 bases. The germline gives CDR1 MNHEY, CDR2 SMNVEV (reference sequence). The CDR3 spans 15 residues. J lost 6 bases, V lost 5 bases, and 10 bases had no gene match.

This rearrangement joins TRBV4-2 to TRBJ1-2; 10 bases fit TRBD1. Germline V CDR1 and CDR2: LGHNA, YNFKEQ. The CDR3 has 18 amino acids. V trimming: 2 bases; J trimming: 0 bases; junction bases outside the gene matches: 9. The CDR3 here is CASSQRTGTGVTNYGYTF. The CDR3 coding sequence is TGTGCCAGCAGCCAAAGAACCGGGACAGGGGTAACTAACTATGGCTACACCTTC.

The gene calls are TRBV30 and TRBJ2-3, with a tentative D call TRBD2 (6 bases). Looked up from germline, CDR1 is GTSNPN and CDR2 is SVGIG (reference sequence). The V end was cut by 3 bases, the J end by 1 base, with 11 bases between. This CDR3 has 14 residues. This CDR3 is CAWSLGGGTDTQYF. The CDR3 DNA reads as TGTGCCTGGAGCCTAGGAGGGGGCACAGATACGCAGTATTTT.

The rearrangement links TRBV19 to TRBJ2-3; D might be TRBD2 (5 bases). Germline CDR1 is LNHDA and CDR2 is SQIVND (reference sequence). Between the trimmed V and J ends, which lost 6 bases and 0 bases, there was a span of 13 bases. This CDR3 has 15 residues. CDR3 sequence: CASRARGYSTDTQYF. The CDR3 nucleotides read TGTGCCAGTAGGGCTCGAGGGTATAGCACAGATACGCAGTATTTT.

The chain couples TRBV4-1 to TRBJ2-7; maybe TRBD1 (6 bases). Germline V lookup: CDR1 MGHRA, CDR2 YSYEKL. The CDR3 contains 16 residues. Trimming shortened V by 0 bases and J by 3 bases, and 15 bases separated the two germline ends. For the CDR3, the DNA is TGCGCCAGCAGCCAAGAGGGGTGGGGGCGGCTCTACGAGCAGTACTTC. Translating gives CASSQEGWGRLYEQYF.

The CDR3 sequence: CAGGRQPNEKLFF. The CDR3, as DNA: TGTGCCGGAGGGAGACAGCCTAATGAAAAACTGTTTTTT. V gene TRBV7-9 combines with J gene TRBJ1-4, with D maybe TRBD1 (5 bases). From germline, CDR1 is SEHNR and CDR2 FQNEAQ (reference sequence). The CDR3 totals 13 residues. V lost 11 bases and J 3 bases, leaving 13 bases between the germline ends.

The chain uses TRBV5-6 and TRBJ2-1, with 14 bases aligning to TRBD2. Trimming at V came to 4 bases and at J to 1 base, leaving 7 bases not matched to a gene. Germline values: CDR1 SGHDT, CDR2 YYEEEE. The CDR3 totals 18 residues. The CDR3 DNA reads as TGTGCCAGCAGCCAGGGACTAGCGGGAGAATTTTCCTACAATGAGCAGTTCTTC. Amino acid sequence: CASSQGLAGEFSYNEQFF.

The chain couples TRBV4-1 to TRBJ1-1, with D uncertain. Trimming left V 1 base short and J 3 bases short, with 6 bases between. Germline V gene data show CDR1 as MGHRA and CDR2 as YSYEKL. This CDR3 region has 13 residues. CDR3 sequence (DNA): TGCGCCAGCAGCCAAGTGGAGTACACTGAAGCTTTCTTT. Translation gives CASSQVEYTEAFF.

The V call is TRBV7-3, the J call TRBJ2-5, with 9 nucleotides matching TRBD2. After removal of 4 bases from V and 4 bases from J, the junction contained 7 bases not matched to a gene. Germline V CDR1 and CDR2: SGHTA, FQGTGA. The CDR3 sequence is 15 residues long. The CDR3 spells CASSYAGGRAETQYF. CDR3 DNA sequence: TGTGCCAGCAGCTATGCGGGGGGGCGGGCAGAGACCCAGTACTTC. The variable domain in full, completed from reference TRBV7-3 and TRBJ2-5, reads GAGVSQTPSNKVTEKGKYVELRCDPISGHTALYWYRQSLGQGPEFLIYFQGTGAADDSGLPNDRFFAVRPEGSVSTLKIQRTERGDSAVYLCASSYAGGRAETQYFGPGTRLLVL.